The present T cell receptor beta chain was sequenced within a study of CXCR3-negative and CXCR3-positive naive CD8 T cells. General observations from the study: Within a donor, both naive subsets shared TRBV-TRBJ usage, unlike memory cells. Naive subsets expressed similar surface CD5; TRB CDR3 features served to infer TCR strength. High diversity, comparable across both naive subsets, contrasted with much lower diversity in memory CD8+ cells.

Through 5' RACE with UMI labels, the TRB cDNA libraries were prepared. One entry per CDR3 protein, without DNA, is what TCRdb gives after re-calling the 5' RACE reads. Here the sample table reports 100,000 to 150,000 distinct CDR3 sequences. CDR1 is SQVTM and CDR2 is ANQGSEA in the germline V gene. The CDR3 is 19 residues long. A note on this clonotype: Its antigen is unidentified.

The V and J genes are TRBV29-1 and TRBJ2-1; TCRdb gives TRBD2 as the D gene, but with no DNA this cannot be confirmed. Sequencing used naive CXCR3- CD8+ T cells from blood. Noted subset: CD45RO-CCR7+CD27+CD95- naive CD8+ T cells lacking CXCR3 (TNR3-). The TCR sequence derives from a human donor in good health. Some clones in this sample may be carry-over from other donors' samples. The CDR3 spells CSVGGLLLAGVSLNNEQFF.